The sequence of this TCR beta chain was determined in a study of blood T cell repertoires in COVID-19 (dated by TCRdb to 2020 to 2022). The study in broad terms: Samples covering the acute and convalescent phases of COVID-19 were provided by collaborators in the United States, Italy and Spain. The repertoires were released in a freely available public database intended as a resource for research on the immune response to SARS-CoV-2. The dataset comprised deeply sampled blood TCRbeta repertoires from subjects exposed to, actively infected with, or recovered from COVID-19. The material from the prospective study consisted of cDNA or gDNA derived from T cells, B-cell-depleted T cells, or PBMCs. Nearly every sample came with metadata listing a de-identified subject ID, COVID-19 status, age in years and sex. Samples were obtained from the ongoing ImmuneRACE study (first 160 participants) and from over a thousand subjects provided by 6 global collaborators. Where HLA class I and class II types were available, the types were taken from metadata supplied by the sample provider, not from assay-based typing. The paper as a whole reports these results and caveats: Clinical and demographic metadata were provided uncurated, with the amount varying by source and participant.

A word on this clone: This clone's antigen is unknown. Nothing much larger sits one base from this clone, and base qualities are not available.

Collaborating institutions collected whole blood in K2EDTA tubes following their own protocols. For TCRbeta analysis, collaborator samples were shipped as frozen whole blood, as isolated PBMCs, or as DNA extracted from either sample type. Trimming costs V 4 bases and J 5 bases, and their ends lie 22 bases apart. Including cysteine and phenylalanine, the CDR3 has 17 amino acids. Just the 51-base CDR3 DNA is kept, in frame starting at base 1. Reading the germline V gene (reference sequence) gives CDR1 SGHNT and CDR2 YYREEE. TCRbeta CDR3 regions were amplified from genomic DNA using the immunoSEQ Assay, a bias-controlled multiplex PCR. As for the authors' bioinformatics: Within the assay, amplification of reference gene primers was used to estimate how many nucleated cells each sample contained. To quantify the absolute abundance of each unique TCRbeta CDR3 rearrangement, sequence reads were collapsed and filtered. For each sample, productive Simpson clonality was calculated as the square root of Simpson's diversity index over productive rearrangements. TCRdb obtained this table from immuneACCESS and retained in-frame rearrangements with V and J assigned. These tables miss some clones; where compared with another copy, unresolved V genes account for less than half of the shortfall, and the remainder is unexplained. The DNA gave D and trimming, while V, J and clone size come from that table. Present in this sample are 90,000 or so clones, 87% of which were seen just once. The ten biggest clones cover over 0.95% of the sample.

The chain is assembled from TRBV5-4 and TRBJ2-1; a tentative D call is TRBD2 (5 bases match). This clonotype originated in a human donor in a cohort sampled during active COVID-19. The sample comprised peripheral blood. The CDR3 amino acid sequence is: CASSHLKVARGNNEQFF. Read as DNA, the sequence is TGTGCCAGCAGCCACCTCAAGGTAGCGCGAGGGAACAATGAGCAGTTCTTC.